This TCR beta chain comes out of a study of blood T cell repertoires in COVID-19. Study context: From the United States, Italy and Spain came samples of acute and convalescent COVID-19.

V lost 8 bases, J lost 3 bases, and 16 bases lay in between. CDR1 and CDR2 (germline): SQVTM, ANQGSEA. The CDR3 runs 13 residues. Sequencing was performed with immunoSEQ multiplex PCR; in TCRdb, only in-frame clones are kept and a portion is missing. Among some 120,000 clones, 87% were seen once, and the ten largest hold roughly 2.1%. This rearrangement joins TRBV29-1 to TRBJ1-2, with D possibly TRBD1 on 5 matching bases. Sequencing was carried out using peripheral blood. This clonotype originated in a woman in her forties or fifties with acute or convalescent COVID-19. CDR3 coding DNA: TGCAGCTTAAGGAAGGGGTCCGACTATGGCTACACCTTC. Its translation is CSLRKGSDYGYTF.